This TCR beta chain was observed in a study of beta chain features in type 1 diabetes. Study-wide results and caveats: When Type 1 diabetes patients were examined, their TCRB CDR3s proved moderately but significantly shorter in all four CD4+ subsets. The cDNA sequencing approach could over-represent high-TCR-expressing cells.

Cells sorted by CD45RO/CCR7/CD25/CD127/CD95/CD27 comprised CD4+ naive, central memory, regulatory and stem cell-like memory cells. Post-sort purity exceeded 98% for all sorted populations. Note on this clone: What it binds is not known.

Sequenced material consisted of expressed TCRB transcripts (all of the isolated RNA was reverse transcribed). The method was immunoSEQ multiplex PCR; TCRdb's version includes in-frame clones alone and lacks a portion of them. Of approximately 270,000 clones listed, over 11% are singletons. The ends were cut back, 0 bases at V and 6 bases at J, with 7 bases in the middle. The CDR3 covers 13 residues. Germline-derived CDR1 and CDR2 are SGDLS and YYNGEE. The clonotype originates from a man aged 25-45 years with type 1 diabetes. The specimen was naive CD4+ T cells from blood. The V and J genes are TRBV9 and TRBJ2-1; D not resolved. In nucleotides, the CDR3 is TGTGCCAGCAGCGTAGGTGCGGTCAATGAGCAGTTCTTC. Protein sequence: CASSVGAVNEQFF. The variable domain in full, completed from reference TRBV9 and TRBJ2-1, reads DSGVTQTPKHLITATGQRVTLRCSPRSGDLSVYWYQQSLDQGLQFLIQYYNGEERAKGNILERFSAQQFPDLHSELNLSSLELGDSALYFCASSVGAVNEQFFGPGTRLTVL.